This T cell receptor beta chain was sequenced in a study of blood T cell repertoires in COVID-19. At the level of the study: Samples came from the United States, Italy and Spain, spanning acute and convalescent COVID-19. In each case, the material was cDNA or gDNA derived from T cells, B-cell-depleted T cells, or PBMCs.

In the original analysis: Reference gene primer amplification yielded estimated nucleated cell counts. Method: immunoSEQ multiplex PCR; TCRdb's copy keeps in-frame clones and lacks some. For V, J and clone size, that table is used; D and trimming come from the DNA. The sample consists of approximately 25,000 clones, roughly 90% of them appearing once. V dropped 5 bases and J dropped 4; count of bases not matched to a gene: 10. Germline values: CDR1 MNHEY, CDR2 SMNVEV (reference sequence). The CDR3 length is 15 residues. This sequence joins TRBV27 and TRBJ2-5, with 7 bases fitting TRBD1. The TCR comes from a human donor with active COVID-19. The donor label of this sample is uncertain. The sample consisted of peripheral blood. The CDR3 loop reads CASSATGERGETQYF. The CDR3 region has the DNA TGTGCCAGCAGTGCCACAGGGGAGAGAGGAGAGACCCAGTACTTC.